The T cell receptor beta chain described here comes from a study of CD8 T cells in Susac syndrome. TCR beta sequencing was performed on blood CD8+ and CD4+ T cells. TEMRA cells were enriched by FACS, and CD4+ and CD8+ T cells were negatively isolated. Random-hexamer reverse transcription was applied to about 0.45 to 1 ug RNA. MiXCR was run by TCRdb on the immunoSEQ multiplex PCR reads, yielding one entry per CDR3 protein. The sample yields about 200,000 distinct CDR3 sequences, 80% to 95% seen once. The CDR3 spans 18 residues. Trimming removed 0 bases at V and 4 bases at J, with 21 bases between. Looked up from germline, CDR1 is LGHDT and CDR2 is YNNKEL (reference sequence).

Sequencing input: CD8+ T cells from PBMCs. V is TRBV3-1 and J is TRBJ1-2; unclear D gene. The receptor was derived from a human donor with multiple sclerosis. The DNA of the CDR3 is TGTGCCAGCAGCCAAGACGGGCACCTTACGGGCAGTTCCTATGGCTACACCTTC. Amino acids: CASSQDGHLTGSSYGYTF.